A single sample gave rise to the 8 T cell receptor beta chains below, sequenced in a study of PD-1 blockade in classical Hodgkin lymphoma. Repertoires were generated with immunoSEQ multiplex PCR, while TCRdb's copy carries only in-frame clones and drops some. This sample has approximately 58,000 clones, with around 93% found just once. Brentuximab vedotin exposure varied, and every patient relapsed after autologous stem cell transplantation. Here the sequenced sample was peripheral blood mononuclear cells (PBMCs), taken before the second cycle of nivolumab. These receptors originate from a human donor with classical Hodgkin lymphoma.

The chain joins TRBV12-5 to TRBJ1-4; D is unclear. Germline V CDR1 and CDR2: LGHNT, FRNRAP. Trimming removed 8 bases at V and 4 bases at J, with 14 bases between. This CDR3 has 14 residues. The CDR3 DNA sequence: TGTGCTAGTTCAGGTGGAGGCCTTAATGAAAAACTGTTTTTT. It is translated as CASSGGGLNEKLFF.

J is TRBJ2-1 and V is TRBV7-9; weak D call: TRBD1 (6 bases). The CDR3 is 18 residues long. Germline V gene lookup returns CDR1 SEHNR and CDR2 FQNEAQ (reference sequence). V lost 1 base, J lost 1 base, and 17 bases lay in between. The CDR3 reads CASSLEGSWDTSYNEQFF. The CDR3 nucleotides read TGTGCCAGCAGCTTAGAAGGATCCTGGGACACTTCCTACAATGAGCAGTTCTTC.

This rearrangement joins TRBV13 to TRBJ1-1; D remains ambiguous. This CDR3 has 15 amino acids. V was trimmed by 3 bases and J by 4 bases, leaving 15 bases between them. Germline CDR1 PRHDT, CDR2 FYEKMQ (reference sequence). In DNA form, the CDR3 reads TGTGCCAGCAGCTTGGGTCAGGTACGGGGCACTGAAGCTTTCTTT. It is translated as CASSLGQVRGTEAFF.

The chain recombines TRBV4-1 with TRBJ2-7, with D perhaps given as TRBD1 or TRBD2 (5 bases each). CDR1 is MGHRA and CDR2 is YSYEKL in the germline V gene. The germline V and J ends were trimmed by 2 bases and 1 base, with 15 bases remaining between them. CDR3 length: 16 residues. The CDR3: CASSQQGGPESYEQYF. The CDR3 DNA reads TGCGCCAGCAGCCAACAGGGCGGGCCCGAATCCTACGAGCAGTACTTC.

A single count supports this clone. The V and J genes are TRBV29-1 and TRBJ2-3; 16 nucleotides match TRBD2. J was trimmed by 0 bases and V by 6 bases; bases with no gene match: 9. Germline loops: CDR1 SQVTM, CDR2 ANQGSEA. The CDR3 consists of 18 residues. CDR3 DNA: TGCAGCGTCGAAACGGGACTAGCGGGGGGGCATAGCACAGATACGCAGTATTTT. Its translation: CSVETGLAGGHSTDTQYF.

V and J are TRBV19 and TRBJ1-1, with a weak D call TRBD1 (5 bases). V gave up 7 bases and J gave up 4 bases, with 16 bases separating them. Germline V gene data show CDR1 as LNHDA and CDR2 as SQIVND (reference sequence). The CDR3 spans 14 residues. CDR3 nucleotides: TGTGCCAGTAACCTGAGGGGCGGTAGCACTGAAGCTTTCTTT. Translated: CASNLRGGSTEAFF.

The chain combines TRBV6-4 with TRBJ1-5; D gene uncertain. The CDR3 consists of 14 residues. The V and J ends lost 4 bases and 8 bases respectively, with 15 bases between them. CDR1 MRHNA and CDR2 SNTAGT come from the germline V gene. The CDR3 here is CASSAHGGRKPQHF. Here the CDR3 DNA reads TGTGCCAGCAGTGCGCACGGAGGCAGGAAGCCCCAGCATTTT.

The chain uses TRBV4-1 and TRBJ2-2; unclear D gene. Trimming left V 9 bases short and J 7 bases short, with 18 bases between. CDR1 and CDR2 (germline): MGHRA, YSYEKL. This CDR3 contains 14 residues. The CDR3 bases are TGCGCCAGTAGAGGTGAAGGCGGTGACGGGGAGCTGTTTTTT. It codes for CASRGEGGDGELFF.